Reported below is one T cell receptor beta chain. Antigen specificity is unknown. The sample comes from a study of cytomegalovirus exposure and HLA in healthy donors. Study-wide findings and caveats: Fewer N-insertions (relative to the roughly 660-donor mean) were reportedly seen in an Asian-associated ancestry cluster in a later analysis. Many donors carried some public TCRs, although rarity characterized most TCR sequences.

The PCR made use of 60 Vbeta and 13 Jbeta primers. Measured with immunoSEQ multiplex PCR; TCRdb has only the in-frame clones, and not every one. Of fewer than 250,000 clones detected, almost 75% appear once; the ten largest clones hold approximately 3.1%. The TCR sequence derives from a young woman in good health and CMV-seropositive. The sequenced sample consisted of PBMCs.

The CDR3 reads CASSSSGTGLQKLFF. The CDR3 DNA reads TGTGCCAGCAGTTCCTCCGGGACAGGGCTACAAAAACTGTTTTTT. V usage is TRBV27 and J usage is TRBJ1-4, with 9 bases aligning to TRBD1. This CDR3 contains 15 residues. In germline, CDR1 is MNHEY, CDR2 SMNVEV (reference sequence). V shed 4 bases and J 9 bases; nucleotides not matched to a gene: 9.